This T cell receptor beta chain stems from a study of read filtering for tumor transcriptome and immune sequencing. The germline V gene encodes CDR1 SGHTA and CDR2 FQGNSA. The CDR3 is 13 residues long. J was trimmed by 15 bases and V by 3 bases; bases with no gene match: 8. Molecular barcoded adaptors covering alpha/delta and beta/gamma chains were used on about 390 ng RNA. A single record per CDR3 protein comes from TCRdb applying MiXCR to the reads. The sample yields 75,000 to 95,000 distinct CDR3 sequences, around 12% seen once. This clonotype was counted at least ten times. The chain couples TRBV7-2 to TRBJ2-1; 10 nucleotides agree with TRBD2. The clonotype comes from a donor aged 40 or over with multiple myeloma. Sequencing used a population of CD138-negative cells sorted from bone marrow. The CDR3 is CASSFHPGLALFF. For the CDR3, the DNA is TGTGCCAGCAGCTTTCATCCGGGACTAGCGTTGTTCTTC.